These 19 T cell receptor beta chains were all obtained from the same sample, sequenced in a study of CD8+CD57+ T cells in acquired aplastic anemia. Individuals selected for sequencing had exhibited CD8+CD57+ cell expansion on flow cytometry. Genomic DNA acted as the template from which TCR beta VDJ combination and CDR3 sequence profiling were carried out. One entry per CDR3 protein, called by TCRdb with MiXCR from the reads. The repertoire has approximately 170,000 distinct CDR3 sequences, over 40% of them found once; the top ten carry 2.5% to 4%. Input material: sorted CD4+, CD8+, or CD8+CD57+ T cells (not recorded which) from PBMCs. These receptors were obtained from a human donor with aplastic anemia.

This clonotype was observed many times. V and J are TRBV12-3 or TRBV12-4 and TRBJ2-3; possible D gene TRBD1, 5 bases. This CDR3 comprises 13 residues. V lost 4 bases to trimming and J lost 2 bases, with 7 bases between them. CDR3 DNA sequence: TGTGCCAGCAGTTCCAGGGTCACAGATACGCAGTATTTT. This gives the protein CASSSRVTDTQYF.

This clonotype was detected ten times or more. The chain joins TRBV14 to TRBJ1-2; tentatively, D is TRBD1 (6 bases). Germline-derived CDR1 and CDR2 are SGHDN and FVKESK. The CDR3 contains 13 residues. V gave up 6 bases and J gave up 7 bases, with 15 bases separating them. The CDR3 DNA reads TGTGCCAGCAGTCCAAAAGGACAGTCTGGCTACACCTTC. Protein: CASSPKGQSGYTF.

The gene calls are TRBV7-3 and TRBJ1-1; D not certain. Trimming removed 4 bases from V and 9 bases from J, with 9 bases in between. Germline CDR1 and CDR2: SGHTA and FQGTGA. CDR3 length equals 11 residues. This chain's CDR3 is CASSSQGQAFF. The CDR3 nucleotides are TGTGCCAGCAGCTCCCAAGGTCAAGCTTTCTTT.

J is TRBJ1-1 and V is TRBV19, with unresolved D. The CDR3 length is 15 residues. V was shortened by 4 bases and J by 1 base, with 13 bases between the two germline ends. The V gene's germline CDR1 is LNHDA and CDR2 SQIVND (reference sequence). The CDR3: CASSTVIKGNTEAFF. The CDR3 nucleotides are TGTGCCAGTAGTACGGTCATTAAGGGGAACACTGAAGCTTTCTTT.

The table lists this clonotype with a few counts. The chain employs TRBV10-2 and TRBJ2-1; D remains unclear. Between the trimmed V and J ends, which lost 9 bases and 8 bases, there was a span of 11 bases. The CDR3 has 11 amino acids. Germline V gene data show CDR1 as WSHSY and CDR2 as SAAADI. The CDR3 bases are TGCGCCAGTTCTAGTGTCGATGAGCAGTTCTTC. It specifies CASSSVDEQFF.

This clonotype was detected ten times or more. J is TRBJ1-2 and V is TRBV20-1, with a weak D call TRBD1 (5 bases). Germline V gene sequence: CDR1 DFQATT, CDR2 SNEGSKA (reference sequence). The CDR3 is 13 amino acids. V was pared by 0 bases and J by 4 bases, with 9 bases between. CDR3 bases: TGCAGTGCTAGAGAGGGGGAGTCCTATGGCTACACCTTC. Its protein is CSAREGESYGYTF.

Note on this clonotype: Since a much larger clone is just one base distant, this may be a read error. As the CDR3 is not closed by the conserved phenylalanine or tryptophan, this likely results from a read error. The rearrangement joins TRBV14 to TRBJ2-3; 9 bases align to TRBD2. The CDR3 runs to 17 residues. Germline V gene lookup returns CDR1 SGHDN and CDR2 FVKESK. The trim removed 4 bases at V and 6 bases at J, leaving 14 bases unmatched. In DNA form, the CDR3 reads TGTGCCAGCAGCCCGGGGTACGGGACTAGCTTGTCTGATACGCAGTATCTT. Translation: CASSPGYGTSLSDTQYL.

The chain joins TRBV20-1 to TRBJ2-7; 7 bases are shared with TRBD1. The V gene's germline CDR1 is DFQATT and CDR2 SNEGSKA (reference sequence). This CDR3 spans 13 amino acids. In nucleotides, the CDR3 is TGCAGGGCGAGGGACAGCGACTCCTACGAGCAGTACTTC. Protein: CRARDSDSYEQYF.

This chain connects TRBV15 to TRBJ2-3; 10 bases are shared with TRBD2. Germline assignment: CDR1 LNHNV and CDR2 YYDKDF (reference sequence). V lost 5 bases and J lost 8; bases outside the gene matches: 16. The CDR3 has 17 residues. The CDR3 DNA reads TGTGCCACCAGCGGCCGACAGGGGACTAGCGCCGGGGGTACGCAGTATTTT. Amino acids: CATSGRQGTSAGGTQYF.

The chain employs TRBV15 and TRBJ1-1; no definite D call. V was trimmed by 3 bases and J by 1 base, leaving 18 bases between them. Per germline, CDR1 LNHNV and CDR2 YYDKDF (reference sequence). This CDR3 contains 17 residues. The CDR3 DNA follows: TGTGCCACCAGCAGCCCCCCCGGGGTGGGAGGGAACACTGAAGCTTTCTTT. Translated: CATSSPPGVGGNTEAFF.

This clonotype came up a few times. The V call is TRBV4-1, the J call TRBJ2-4, with 10 bases that match TRBD2. This CDR3 comprises 17 residues. V lost 1 base to trimming and J lost 2 bases; unmatched junction nucleotides: 5. Germline V gene sequence: CDR1 MGHRA, CDR2 YSYEKL. The CDR3 reads CASSQGGSGGTKNIQYF. The CDR3 region has the DNA TGCGCCAGCAGCCAAGGCGGTAGCGGGGGGACCAAAAACATTCAGTACTTC.

The V call is TRBV24-1, the J call TRBJ1-6, with TRBD1 matching over 10 bases. This CDR3 has 17 residues. Trimming cost V 0 bases and J 10 bases; bases outside gene matches: 8. The germline gives CDR1 KGHDR, CDR2 SFDVKD. CDR3 sequence (DNA): TGTGCCACCAGTGATTTGGCCGGGACAGGGGCTAACTCACCCCTCCACTTT. Its protein is CATSDLAGTGANSPLHF.

About this clonotype itself: One base away lies a much larger clone, so this may be a sequencing read error. The conserved phenylalanine or tryptophan normally closing the CDR3 is absent here, so this likely arose from a read error. This chain uses TRBV4-3 with TRBJ2-1; D gene unclear. The germline V gene has CDR1 LGHNA and CDR2 YSLEER. CDR3 length: 15 residues. The V end lost 2 bases, the J end lost 4 bases, and 12 bases lay between the germline ends. CDR3 bases: TGCGCCAGCAGCCAAAATTCAGGTTCATACAATGAGCAGTTCTCC. Protein product: CASSQNSGSYNEQFS.

The J gene is TRBJ1-6, the V gene TRBV25-1; D gene unclear. V lost 8 bases, J lost 4 bases, and 15 bases lay in between. Germline loops: CDR1 MGHDK, CDR2 SYGVNS. The CDR3 length is 15 residues. The CDR3 protein is CASESYKLYNSPLHF. For the CDR3, the DNA is TGTGCCAGCGAGAGTTACAAGCTATATAATTCACCCCTCCACTTT.

This clonotype is a singleton in its sample. The V gene is TRBV11-2, the J gene TRBJ2-3, with D possibly TRBD2 on 6 matching bases. The V gene lost 4 bases and the J gene lost 1 base, with 12 bases spanning the gap. CDR3 length equals 15 residues. Germline loops: CDR1 SGHAT, CDR2 FQNNGV. The CDR3 is CASSSDYRGTDTQYF. In nucleotides, the CDR3 is TGTGCCAGCAGCTCGGACTACCGGGGCACAGATACGCAGTATTTT.

This clonotype showed up many times. This chain uses TRBV14 with TRBJ2-1, with D tentatively TRBD2 (6 bases). Germline CDR1 and CDR2: SGHDN and FVKESK. The CDR3 sequence is 15 residues long. V lost 3 bases and J 2 bases, leaving 11 bases between the germline ends. CDR3 sequence reads: CASSQILAPYNEQFF. In DNA form, the CDR3 reads TGTGCCAGCAGCCAGATACTAGCCCCCTACAATGAGCAGTTCTTC.

The chain combines TRBV19 with TRBJ1-2; D is perhaps TRBD1 (5 bases). The ends were cut back, 8 bases at V and 6 bases at J, with 16 bases in the middle. The CDR3 extends over 13 amino acids. The germline gives CDR1 LNHDA, CDR2 SQIVND (reference sequence). The CDR3 DNA is TGTGCCAGTGCTAAGGGCCAGGGCGATGGCTACACCTTC. Translation: CASAKGQGDGYTF. The full variable domain, in which reference TRBV19 and TRBJ1-2 provide the parts outside the CDR3, is DGGITQSPKYLFRKEGQNVTLSCEQNLNHDAMYWYRQDPGQGLRLIYYSQIVNDFQKGDIAEGYSVSREKKESFPLTVTSAQKNPTAFYLCASAKGQGDGYTFGSGTRLTVV.

The chain has TRBV7-2 and TRBJ2-2; no clear D. Germline values: CDR1 SGHTA, CDR2 FQGNSA. The CDR3 totals 15 residues. Trimming removed 2 bases from V and 8 bases from J, with 15 bases in between. The CDR3 DNA follows: TGTGCCAGCAGCTTACACCCCGACCCTGGGGGGGAGCTGTTTTTT. This codes for CASSLHPDPGGELFF.

This clonotype was recorded many times. The V call is TRBV7-2, the J call TRBJ1-1; 7 bases align to TRBD1. CDR3 length: 14 amino acids. The germline CDR1 and CDR2 sequences are SGHTA and FQGNSA. V shed 5 bases and J 5 bases; nucleotides not matched to a gene: 8. The CDR3 DNA reads TGTGCCAGCAGCCCACACCAGGGGGGGACTGAAGCTTTCTTT. It translates to CASSPHQGGTEAFF.